This T cell receptor (beta chain) was identified in a study of radiotherapy plus CTLA-4 blockade in lung cancer. Study context: For approximately 17% of patients, objective responses occurred, and about 33% had disease control. Study findings and constraints: Blood TCR clones of tumor origin expanded after radiotherapy plus ipilimumab. Best predicting response, reportedly, were early blood T cell clone dynamics, with interferon-beta.

V was pared by 6 bases and J by 9 bases, with 5 bases of the junction left unmatched. There are 14 residues in the CDR3. Germline V gene data show CDR1 as MNHNY and CDR2 as SVGAGI (reference sequence). About this clone itself: Its antigen remains unidentified.

Repertoires were generated with immunoSEQ multiplex PCR, while TCRdb's copy carries only in-frame clones and drops some. The sample includes tens of thousands of clones, around 90% of them seen just once. CTLA-4 blockade using ipilimumab, together with focal radiation, was received by patients with chemo-refractory metastatic non-small-cell lung cancer. This clonotype was sampled from a human donor with non-small cell lung cancer that progressed on radiotherapy plus ipilimumab. The specimen was peripheral blood, collected from a patient treated with radiotherapy plus ipilimumab. The chain employs TRBV6-6 and TRBJ1-6; 10 nucleotides agree with TRBD1. CDR3: CASSGTGDGSPLHF. CDR3 nucleotides: TGTGCCAGCAGCGGGACAGGGGACGGTTCACCCCTCCACTTT.